This passage covers 20 T cell receptor beta chains from one sample sequenced in a study of breast tumors, draining lymph nodes, adjacent tissues. Breast cancer patients provided tissue from their axillary draining lymph nodes. In TCRdb, the multiplex PCR reads were re-called with MiXCR into one record per CDR3 protein. The sample holds 150,000 to 250,000 distinct CDR3 sequences, approximately 33% seen once. The material sequenced was axillary lymph node tissue. These receptors all come from a female donor with breast cancer. Some clones in this sample may be carry-over from other donors' samples.

The chain combines TRBV7-8 with TRBJ2-2, with D hard to call. With 1 base removed from V and 4 bases from J, the gap between germline ends came to 13 bases. The CDR3 consists of 16 residues. Germline V CDR1 and CDR2: SGHVS, FQNEAQ. CDR3 DNA sequence: TGTGCCAGCAGCTTAGAGTTCGAGCCGGTCACCGGGGAGCTGTTTTTT. This codes for CASSLEFEPVTGELFF. Complete variable domain (other parts from reference TRBV7-8 and TRBJ2-2): GAGVSQSPRYKVAKRGQDVALRCDPISGHVSLFWYQQALGQGPEFLTYFQNEAQLDKSGLPSDRFFAERPEGSVSTLKIQRTQQEDSAVYLCASSLEFEPVTGELFFGEGSRLTVL.

This clonotype was picked up many times. The rearrangement links TRBV3-1 to TRBJ2-2; unclear D gene. CDR3 length: 13 amino acids. The germline V and J ends were trimmed by 1 base and 7 bases, with 7 bases remaining between them. Germline loops: CDR1 LGHDT, CDR2 YNNKEL (reference sequence). The CDR3 loop is CASSQAADGELFF. CDR3 DNA: TGTGCCAGCAGCCAAGCGGCGGACGGGGAGCTGTTTTTT.

The rearrangement joins TRBV6-2 or TRBV6-3 to TRBJ1-5; 10 nucleotides agree with TRBD1. Germline values: CDR1 MNHEY, CDR2 SVGEGT. This CDR3 contains 14 residues. With 6 bases clipped from V and 8 bases from J, the junction kept 7 bases outside the gene matches. The CDR3 region is CASRPTGTGEPQHF. The CDR3 coding sequence is TGTGCCAGCAGGCCTACCGGGACAGGGGAGCCCCAGCATTTT.

About this clonotype: This clone may be a read error of a much larger clone one base away. The gene calls are TRBV20-1 and TRBJ2-1; no reliable D call. The CDR3 covers 14 residues. V lost 5 bases and J 9 bases, leaving 20 bases between the germline ends. CDR1 and CDR2 (germline): DFQATT, SNEGSKA (reference sequence). The CDR3 is CSASGRPPHSEQFF. CDR3 coding DNA: TGCAGTGCTTCCGGAAGGCCCCCACACAGTGAGCAGTTCTTC.

This clonotype was counted many times. The rearrangement joins TRBV5-1 to TRBJ2-2, with no clear D. CDR1 is SGHRS and CDR2 is YFSETQ in the germline V gene. CDR3 length: 16 residues. Between the trimmed V and J ends, which lost 3 bases and 3 bases, there was a span of 15 bases. CDR3 amino acids: CASSSLVGSDTGELFF. The CDR3 nucleotides are TGCGCCAGCAGCTCGTTGGTGGGCTCGGACACCGGGGAGCTGTTTTTT.

This clonotype has ten or more counts. The CDR3 DNA is TGTGCCAGCAGAGACCCAGGGGGCGCTTCCTACAATGAGCAGTTCTTC. Translated, it gives CASRDPGGASYNEQFF. The J gene is TRBJ2-1, the V gene TRBV6-5; 8 nucleotides agree with TRBD1. Germline V gene lookup returns CDR1 MNHEY and CDR2 SVGAGI. The length of the CDR3 is 16 residues. J was trimmed by 1 base and V by 6 bases; bases with no gene match: 8.

V gene TRBV6-2 or TRBV6-3 combines with J gene TRBJ2-6; either TRBD1 or TRBD2 may supply D (6 bases each). The germline V gene has CDR1 MNHEY and CDR2 SVGEGT. This CDR3 has 15 residues. V dropped 7 bases and J dropped 2 bases, with 12 bases sitting between them. Here the CDR3 reads CASILGGAGANVLTF. CDR3 sequence (DNA): TGTGCCAGCATCCTGGGGGGCGCTGGGGCCAACGTCCTGACTTTC.

This clonotype was seen many times. V and J are TRBV14 and TRBJ2-2, with 12 bases fitting TRBD2. In germline, CDR1 is SGHDN, CDR2 FVKESK. The CDR3 runs 17 residues. Trimming cost V 3 bases and J 7 bases; bases outside gene matches: 9. CDR3 loop: CASSHGLAGGPIGELFF. The CDR3 DNA is TGTGCCAGCAGCCATGGCCTAGCGGGGGGGCCGATCGGGGAGCTGTTTTTT.

J is TRBJ2-4 and V is TRBV5-8, with D tentatively TRBD1 (5 bases). The CDR3 has 16 residues. CDR1 and CDR2 (germline): SGHTS, YDEGEE. Trimming took 0 bases from V and 0 from J, leaving 10 bases between them. The DNA of the CDR3 is TGTGCCAGCAGCTTGGGACAGCCGCTAGCCAAAAACATTCAGTACTTC. Encoded protein: CASSLGQPLAKNIQYF.

This clonotype showed up many times. The V call is TRBV28, the J call TRBJ1-4; TRBD1 aligns across 7 bases. V shed 3 bases and J 8 bases; nucleotides not matched to a gene: 9. Germline V gene lookup returns CDR1 MDHEN and CDR2 SYDVKM. There are 15 residues in the CDR3. The CDR3: CASSFGQAPREKLFF. The CDR3 DNA sequence: TGTGCCAGCAGTTTCGGACAGGCGCCAAGGGAAAAACTGTTTTTT.

This clonotype was picked up many times. The chain carries TRBV29-1 and TRBJ2-7, with 10 bases aligning to TRBD1. CDR1 and CDR2 (germline): SQVTM, ANQGSEA. V lost 2 bases and J lost 4; bases outside the gene matches: 2. The CDR3 extends over 13 amino acids. In DNA form, the CDR3 reads TGCAGCGTTGAATCGGGACAGGGGTACGAGCAGTACTTC. This sequence encodes CSVESGQGYEQYF.

Concerning this clonotype itself: A much larger clone differs from this one at a single base, so this may be a read error. V gene TRBV12-3 or TRBV12-4 combines with J gene TRBJ2-1; 7 bases agree with TRBD1. The CDR3 is made up of 15 amino acids. V was pared by 3 bases and J by 3 bases, with 5 bases of the junction left unmatched. Here the CDR3 reads CASSFADRVYNEQFF. DNA of the CDR3: TGTGCCAGCAGTTTCGCCGACAGGGTCTACAATGAGCAGTTCTTC.

This clonotype was seen many times. The chain couples TRBV20-1 to TRBJ1-6, with no clear D. The CDR3 loop spans 16 amino acids. The germline V gene has CDR1 DFQATT and CDR2 SNEGSKA (reference sequence). Trimming removed 3 bases at V and 2 bases at J, with 14 bases between. CDR3 DNA sequence: TGCAGTGCTAGTGGAGGAGGGCAGGCCTATAATTCACCCCTCCACTTT. It translates to CSASGGGQAYNSPLHF.

There are a few counts of this clonotype. A clone one base away is much larger, so this may be a read error. V is TRBV7-6 and J is TRBJ1-4, with no clear D. The CDR3 loop spans 13 amino acids. CDR1 is SGHVS, CDR2 FNYEAQ, per germline. CDR3: CASSQRSNGKLFF. The CDR3 DNA reads as TGTGCCAGCAGCCAACGGTCCAATGGAAAACTGTTTTTT. Based on the CDR3 plus reference TRBV7-6 and TRBJ1-4, the full variable domain is GAGVSQSPRYKVTKRGQDVALRCDPISGHVSLYWYRQALGQGPEFLTYFNYEAQQDKSGLPNDRFSAERPEGSISTLTIQRTEQRDSAMYRCASSQRSNGKLFFGSGTQLSVL.

This clonotype appeared many times. The chain uses TRBV3-1 and TRBJ2-1; possibly TRBD2 for D (6 bases). Germline lookup yields CDR1 LGHDT and CDR2 YNNKEL (reference sequence). The germline V and J ends were trimmed by 0 bases and 7 bases, with 13 bases remaining between them. CDR3 length: 15 amino acids. CDR3 sequence (DNA): TGTGCCAGCAGCCAAGACGCCGGGACTGATAATGAGCAGTTCTTC. The encoded protein is CASSQDAGTDNEQFF.

In regard to this clonotype: This may be a read error: a much more frequent sequence differs by one nucleotide. It is likely a read error, because the conserved phenylalanine at the end of the CDR3 is missing. The chain joins TRBV7-3 to TRBJ2-4; weak D call: TRBD1 (5 bases). The CDR3 spans 14 residues. Per germline, CDR1 SGHTA and CDR2 FQGTGA. Trimming took 5 bases from V and 5 from J, leaving 13 bases between them. The CDR3 loop is CASSPGQGENIQYL. CDR3 DNA sequence: TGTGCCAGCAGCCCCGGCCAAGGGGAAAACATTCAGTACCTC.

V usage is TRBV28 and J usage is TRBJ1-2; 7 nucleotides agree with TRBD1. Trimming at V came to 4 bases and at J to 0 bases, leaving 11 bases not matched to a gene. CDR3 size: 17 residues. Germline V gene lookup returns CDR1 MDHEN and CDR2 SYDVKM. CDR3 region: CASSSRTGFSSNYGYTF. CDR3 in DNA: TGTGCCAGCAGTTCCCGGACAGGTTTTAGCTCTAACTATGGCTACACCTTC.

This clonotype appeared many times. The J gene is TRBJ2-5, the V gene TRBV7-2; a weak D match, TRBD1 (6 bases). V lost 6 bases and J 7 bases, leaving 18 bases between the germline ends. Germline CDR1 and CDR2: SGHTA and FQGNSA. There are 14 residues in the CDR3. The CDR3 loop reads CASRYTTGSLTQYF. CDR3 nucleotide sequence: TGTGCCAGCAGATATACGACAGGTTCCCTGACCCAGTACTTC.

The sample holds many counts of this clonotype. Being one base from a much bigger clone, this may be a read error. CDR3 protein: CSAREGTSGTQTQYF. The CDR3 DNA follows: TGCAGTGCTAGAGAGGGGACTAGCGGGACCCAGACCCAGTACTTC. The chain joins TRBV20-1 to TRBJ2-5; 13 bases agree with TRBD2. Germline CDR1 and CDR2: DFQATT and SNEGSKA (reference sequence). V lost 0 bases, J lost 6 bases, and 4 bases stayed unmatched. There are 15 residues in the CDR3.

This clonotype has ten or more counts. The V gene is TRBV19, the J gene TRBJ2-7, with D perhaps TRBD1 or TRBD2 (5 bases each). The V end was cut by 7 bases, the J end by 6 bases, with 25 bases between. Germline assignment: CDR1 LNHDA and CDR2 SQIVND (reference sequence). CDR3 length: 16 amino acids. The CDR3 DNA follows: TGTGCCAGTACCCGAGTTCGGGGTCCGGATGACAGCGAGCAGTACTTC. Protein sequence: CASTRVRGPDDSEQYF.